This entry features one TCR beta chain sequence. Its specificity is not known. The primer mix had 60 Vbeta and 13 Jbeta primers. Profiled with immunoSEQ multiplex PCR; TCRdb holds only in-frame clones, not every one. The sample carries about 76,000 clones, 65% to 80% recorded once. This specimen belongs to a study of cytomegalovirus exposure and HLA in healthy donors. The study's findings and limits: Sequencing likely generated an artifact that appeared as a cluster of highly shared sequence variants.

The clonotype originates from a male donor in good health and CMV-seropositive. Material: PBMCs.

In nucleotides, the CDR3 is TGTGCCAGTGACACAGGGATTTGGGGCTACACCTTC. Its protein is CASDTGIWGYTF. The rearrangement uses TRBV2 and TRBJ1-2; tentatively, D is TRBD1 (6 bases). The CDR3 is 12 residues long. Looked up from germline, CDR1 is SNHLY and CDR2 is FYNNEI. V gave up 9 bases and J gave up 8 bases, with 16 bases separating them. The whole variable domain, filled in from reference TRBV2 and TRBJ1-2, reads EPEVTQTPSHQVTQMGQEVILRCVPISNHLYFYWYRQILGQKVEFLVSFYNNEISEKSEIFDDQFSVERPDGSNFTLKIRSTKLEDSAMYFCASDTGIWGYTFGSGTRLTVV.